This entry lists 32 T cell receptor beta chains sequenced from one sample in a study of T-cell memory formation after mild COVID-19. TCRdb ran MiXCR on the 5' RACE reads and lists one entry per CDR3 protein. The data show hundreds of thousands of distinct CDR3 sequences, over 15% seen once. Sequenced material: PBMCs or a T cell subset sorted from them (not recorded which). All receptors derive from an adult woman who had mild COVID-19 (a few samples of this study predate the infection). Cell type and time point are not known.

This clonotype was recorded many times. The chain joins TRBV5-1 to TRBJ1-5; maybe TRBD1 (5 bases). Germline V gives CDR1 SGHRS, CDR2 YFSETQ. Trimming shortened V by 2 bases and J by 4 bases, and 10 bases separated the two germline ends. CDR3 length: 14 amino acids. The CDR3 here is CASSLGTENQPQHF. As DNA, the CDR3 is TGCGCCAGCAGCTTAGGGACTGAGAATCAGCCCCAGCATTTT.

The V call is TRBV14, the J call TRBJ2-7; 10 bases align to TRBD2. Trimming removed 4 bases from V and 6 bases from J; junction bases left unmatched: 6. This CDR3 spans 14 amino acids. Germline loops: CDR1 SGHDN, CDR2 FVKESK. CDR3 DNA: TGTGCCAGCAGCCCCGCTAGCGGGAGTGCCGAGCAGTACTTC. Residues: CASSPASGSAEQYF.

There are a few counts of this clonotype. V gene TRBV6-4 combines with J gene TRBJ1-1; TRBD1 is a possible D gene (5 bases). Germline CDR1 and CDR2: MRHNA and SNTAGT. V was clipped by 0 bases and J by 5 bases, with 10 bases between them. CDR3 size: 14 residues. CDR3 protein: CASSDSTGDTEAFF. CDR3 sequence (DNA): TGTGCCAGCAGTGACTCAACGGGGGATACTGAAGCTTTCTTT.

This clonotype was seen at least ten times. V usage is TRBV4-1 and J usage is TRBJ2-3; D may be TRBD1 or TRBD2 (6 bases each). Germline loops: CDR1 MGHRA, CDR2 YSYEKL. The CDR3 loop spans 12 amino acids. V lost 4 bases to trimming and J lost 6 bases, with 8 bases between them. The DNA for the CDR3 is TGCGCCAGCAGCCGGGGGGCTGATACGCAGTATTTT. Its protein is CASSRGADTQYF.

V usage is TRBV6-5 and J usage is TRBJ2-7; D is possibly TRBD1 (5 bases). The CDR3 sequence is 15 residues long. V lost 1 base and J 4 bases, leaving 14 bases between the germline ends. The V gene's germline CDR1 is MNHEY and CDR2 SVGAGI. The CDR3: CASSYFVQGRYEQYF. CDR3 nucleotide sequence: TGTGCCAGCAGTTACTTTGTTCAGGGAAGGTACGAGCAGTACTTC.

This clonotype was picked up a small number of times. The chain couples TRBV4-1 to TRBJ1-2, with 9 bases matching TRBD1. Germline CDR1 is MGHRA and CDR2 is YSYEKL. V dropped 3 bases and J dropped 6; count of bases not matched to a gene: 5. The CDR3 has 14 amino acids. CDR3 nucleotide sequence: TGCGCCAGCAGCCATACAGGGGGCGCAAATGGCTACACCTTC. This encodes CASSHTGGANGYTF.

The chain combines TRBV24-1 with TRBJ1-5; the D is unclear. The CDR3 covers 13 residues. Trimming took 1 base from V and 9 from J, leaving 9 bases between them. Germline V gives CDR1 KGHDR, CDR2 SFDVKD. The CDR3 DNA follows: TGTGCCACCAGTGATTTCGAAGGGCCGCCCCAGCATTTT. It specifies CATSDFEGPPQHF.

This clonotype was observed many times. This chain uses TRBV12-3 or TRBV12-4 with TRBJ2-3; 15 bases line up with TRBD2. CDR3 length: 17 residues. The junction had 12 bases not matched to a gene; V was cut back by 8 bases and J by 6 bases. DNA for the CDR3: TGTGCCAGCCGAAAATGGACTAGCGGGAGGGCAAGTGATACGCAGTATTTT. Its translation is CASRKWTSGRASDTQYF.

This clonotype was counted a few times. V gene TRBV20-1 combines with J gene TRBJ2-3, with TRBD2 identical over 8 bases. The CDR3 runs 14 residues. V shed 6 bases and J 3 bases; nucleotides not matched to a gene: 8. In germline, CDR1 is DFQATT, CDR2 SNEGSKA (reference sequence). CDR3 sequence: CSAGAGGWTDTQYF. Here the CDR3 DNA reads TGCAGTGCCGGGGCGGGAGGCTGGACAGATACGCAGTATTTT.

There are a few counts of this clonotype. The chain carries TRBV29-1 and TRBJ2-7; D unresolved. Germline assignment: CDR1 SQVTM and CDR2 ANQGSEA. The CDR3 extends over 14 amino acids. The V end lost 1 base, the J end lost 1 base, and 11 bases lay between the germline ends. CDR3 coding DNA: TGCAGCGTTGAAGTGGGCAGCCGGTCCTACGAGCAGTACTTC. Translation gives CSVEVGSRSYEQYF.

This rearrangement joins TRBV12-3 or TRBV12-4 to TRBJ1-1; no reliable D call. The V end lost 2 bases, the J end lost 3 bases, and 16 bases lay between the germline ends. CDR3 size: 16 residues. CDR3 DNA sequence: TGTGCCAGCAGTTTAAACACGTGGTCCCCGGACACTGAAGCTTTCTTT. This sequence encodes CASSLNTWSPDTEAFF.

V gene TRBV20-1 combines with J gene TRBJ2-7, with TRBD1 identical over 7 bases. Trimming removed 5 bases from V and 2 bases from J; junction bases left unmatched: 6. The CDR3 is made up of 13 amino acids. The germline V gene has CDR1 DFQATT and CDR2 SNEGSKA (reference sequence). The CDR3, as DNA: TGCAGTGCTGTACCGGGACAGCCCTACGAGCAGTACTTC. It yields the protein CSAVPGQPYEQYF.

The chain uses TRBV9 and TRBJ2-1; TRBD2 matches at 8 bases. Germline lookup yields CDR1 SGDLS and CDR2 YYNGEE. V shed 3 bases and J 6 bases; nucleotides not matched to a gene: 5. The CDR3 runs 14 residues. In nucleotides, the CDR3 is TGTGCCAGCAGCGCAAGCGGGAGCTCCAATGAGCAGTTCTTC. It is translated as CASSASGSSNEQFF.

The chain links TRBV6-5 to TRBJ2-1; 8 bases fit TRBD2. The V and J ends lost 4 bases and 1 base, in that order; junction bases with no gene match: 6. The CDR3 is 16 residues long. The V gene's germline CDR1 is MNHEY and CDR2 SVGAGI. The CDR3 reads CASSSETGGSYNEQFF. The DNA for the CDR3 is TGTGCCAGCAGTTCTGAGACGGGAGGGTCCTACAATGAGCAGTTCTTC.

The genes are TRBV5-4 and TRBJ1-1, with 8 bases aligning to TRBD1. The CDR3 consists of 14 residues. With 4 bases clipped from V and 4 bases from J, the junction kept 6 bases outside the gene matches. The V gene's germline CDR1 is SGHNT and CDR2 YYREEE (reference sequence). This CDR3 is CASSMDRAGTEAFF. As DNA, the CDR3 is TGTGCCAGCAGCATGGACAGGGCCGGCACTGAAGCTTTCTTT. The variable domain in full, completed from reference TRBV5-4 and TRBJ1-1, reads ETGVTQSPTHLIKTRGQQVTLRCSSQSGHNTVSWYQQALGQGPQFIFQYYREEENGRGNFPPRFSGLQFPNYSSELNVNALELDDSALYLCASSMDRAGTEAFFGQGTRLTVV.

The chain links TRBV7-9 to TRBJ1-6; the match to TRBD1 covers 12 bases. This CDR3 region has 16 residues. The V gene end was trimmed by 7 bases and the J gene end by 7 bases; junction bases not matched to a gene: 8. The V gene's germline CDR1 is SEHNR and CDR2 FQNEAQ (reference sequence). The chain's CDR3 is CASTSWDRGQNSPLHF. The DNA of the CDR3 is TGTGCCAGCACCTCCTGGGACAGGGGGCAAAATTCACCCCTCCACTTT.

This sequence joins TRBV5-5 and TRBJ1-2; TRBD1 is a possible D gene (5 bases). The germline V and J ends were trimmed by 4 bases and 1 base, with 11 bases remaining between them. This CDR3 has 14 residues. The germline V gene encodes CDR1 SGHKS and CDR2 YYEKEE (reference sequence). The CDR3 coding sequence is TGTGCCAGCAGCCCGACGGGGGTTAACTATGGCTACACCTTC. Translating gives CASSPTGVNYGYTF.

V is TRBV6-1 and J is TRBJ2-1; maybe TRBD1 (6 bases). V shed 2 bases and J shed 4 bases, with 9 bases lying between them. CDR3 length equals 14 residues. CDR1 and CDR2 (germline): MNHNS, SASEGT. CDR3 in amino acids: CASSEQGQYNEQFF. The DNA of the CDR3 is TGTGCCAGCAGTGAACAGGGGCAATACAATGAGCAGTTCTTC.

The rearrangement uses TRBV18 and TRBJ1-5; 8 bases align to TRBD1. The CDR3 extends over 15 amino acids. Germline-derived CDR1 and CDR2 are KGHSH and LQKENI. Trimming cost V 5 bases and J 6 bases; bases outside gene matches: 9. This chain's CDR3 is CASSATGAQSQPQHF. As DNA, the CDR3 is TGTGCCAGCTCAGCGACAGGGGCTCAAAGTCAGCCCCAGCATTTT.

This chain uses TRBV12-3 or TRBV12-4 with TRBJ2-1; D is unclear. Trimming pared 3 bases from V and 0 bases from J, leaving 9 bases between. The CDR3 totals 15 residues. CDR3 sequence (DNA): TGTGCCAGCAGTTTTAGGGAAAGCTCCTACAATGAGCAGTTCTTC. It is translated as CASSFRESSYNEQFF.

This clonotype appeared a few times. CDR3 sequence reads: CATSDPQRGGYNEQFF. Written as DNA, the CDR3 is TGTGCCACCAGTGATCCCCAGCGGGGCGGGTACAATGAGCAGTTCTTC. This sequence joins TRBV24-1 and TRBJ2-1; the match to TRBD2 covers 7 bases. This CDR3 spans 16 amino acids. The ends lost 3 bases at V and 4 bases at J; junction bases unmatched: 8. CDR1 is KGHDR and CDR2 is SFDVKD in the germline V gene.

The rearrangement links TRBV20-1 to TRBJ2-3, with 10 bases that match TRBD2. The length of the CDR3 is 15 residues. Germline assignment: CDR1 DFQATT and CDR2 SNEGSKA (reference sequence). V gave up 0 bases and J gave up 12 bases; unmatched junction bases: 12. The CDR3 region is CSARDAQREGPEQYF. The CDR3 bases are TGCAGTGCTAGAGATGCCCAGCGGGAGGGCCCTGAACAGTATTTT.

The table lists this clonotype with a few counts. This rearrangement joins TRBV19 to TRBJ2-6; D possibly uses TRBD1 or TRBD2 (5 bases each). Between the trimmed V and J ends, which lost 4 bases and 0 bases, there was a span of 7 bases. CDR1 is LNHDA, CDR2 SQIVND, per germline (reference sequence). The length of the CDR3 is 15 residues. The CDR3 DNA follows: TGTGCCAGTAGTAGGGGGTACTCTGGGGCCAACGTCCTGACTTTC. It yields the protein CASSRGYSGANVLTF.

This clonotype was detected only a few times. The chain couples TRBV10-2 to TRBJ2-1, with TRBD2 matching 13 bases. This CDR3 comprises 16 residues. Germline CDR1 WSHSY, CDR2 SAAADI. The junction had 4 bases not matched to a gene; V was cut back by 2 bases and J by 6 bases. The CDR3 spells CASSELTSGGPNEQFF. The CDR3, as DNA: TGCGCCAGCAGTGAGCTGACTAGCGGGGGGCCCAATGAGCAGTTCTTC.

Only a few counts were recorded for this clonotype. The chain combines TRBV12-3 or TRBV12-4 with TRBJ2-2; perhaps D is TRBD1 or TRBD2 (6 bases each). This CDR3 is 18 amino acids long. The V gene lost 3 bases and the J gene lost 4 bases, with 21 bases spanning the gap. CDR3 in DNA: TGTGCCAGCAGTTTTCCCTTGGGCAGGGGAGCGGGCACCGGGGAGCTGTTTTTT. Translating it yields CASSFPLGRGAGTGELFF.

The gene calls are TRBV5-1 and TRBJ1-2; a weak D match, TRBD1 (5 bases). V was trimmed by 0 bases and J by 6 bases, leaving 18 bases between them. The CDR3 loop spans 16 amino acids. The germline CDR1 and CDR2 sequences are SGHRS and YFSETQ. CDR3 nucleotide sequence: TGCGCCAGCAGCTTGGCCGGGGACCGAATTATTGATGGCTACACCTTC. This translates into CASSLAGDRIIDGYTF.

Written as DNA, the CDR3 is TGTGCCACCCGCCTAGCGGGCGACTACAATGAGCAGTTCTTC. It codes for CATRLAGDYNEQFF. V gene TRBV6-1 combines with J gene TRBJ2-1; 8 nucleotides match TRBD2. Germline CDR1 and CDR2: MNHNS and SASEGT. Trimming removed 10 bases from V and 3 bases from J; junction bases left unmatched: 8. The CDR3 length is 14 residues.

The rearrangement uses TRBV15 and TRBJ2-3; 9 nucleotides agree with TRBD2. Looked up from germline, CDR1 is LNHNV and CDR2 is YYDKDF (reference sequence). The CDR3 has 20 amino acids. Trimming cost V 0 bases and J 6 bases; bases outside gene matches: 19. CDR3 nucleotide sequence: TGTGCCACCAGCAGAGATACACCTGACGCAAGCGGGAGGCCTTGGGATACGCAGTATTTT. Encoded protein: CATSRDTPDASGRPWDTQYF.

The chain couples TRBV5-6 to TRBJ2-5, with TRBD2 matching over 11 bases. Germline CDR1 is SGHDT and CDR2 is YYEEEE. CDR3 size: 17 residues. After removal of 2 bases from V and 5 bases from J, the junction contained 11 bases not matched to a gene. As DNA, the CDR3 is TGTGCCAGCAGCTTCCTAATCTTAGCGGGGGGGCAGGAGACCCAGTACTTC. Encoded protein: CASSFLILAGGQETQYF.

The sample holds many counts of this clonotype. The chain recombines TRBV5-1 with TRBJ2-2; unclear D gene. The CDR3 runs 13 residues. The V and J ends lost 0 bases and 1 base respectively, with 1 base between them. From germline, CDR1 is SGHRS and CDR2 YFSETQ. The CDR3 protein is CASSLGNTGELFF. As DNA, the CDR3 is TGCGCCAGCAGCTTGGGGAACACCGGGGAGCTGTTTTTT.

The chain uses TRBV2 and TRBJ1-5, with D hard to call. The CDR3 has 18 amino acids. Trimming removed 6 bases at V and 2 bases at J, with 23 bases between. From germline, CDR1 is SNHLY and CDR2 FYNNEI. DNA for the CDR3: TGTGCCAGCAGCATAACGGCTTGGAGCAGCGTTGGCAATCAGCCCCAGCATTTT. The encoded protein is CASSITAWSSVGNQPQHF. Using reference TRBV2 and TRBJ1-5 for the parts outside the CDR3, the full variable domain is EPEVTQTPSHQVTQMGQEVILRCVPISNHLYFYWYRQILGQKVEFLVSFYNNEISEKSEIFDDQFSVERPDGSNFTLKIRSTKLEDSAMYFCASSITAWSSVGNQPQHFGDGTRLSIL.

This clonotype showed up just a few times. The CDR3 loop is CASSQGGQAYGYTF. In nucleotides, the CDR3 is TGTGCCAGCAGCCAAGGTGGACAGGCCTATGGCTACACCTTC. The rearrangement links TRBV4-2 to TRBJ1-2; 7 positions match TRBD1. Germline CDR1 reads LGHNA; CDR2 reads YNFKEQ. The trim removed 1 base at V and 4 bases at J, leaving 3 bases unmatched. This CDR3 has 14 amino acids.